This is a list of T cell receptor beta chains from one sample in a study of T-cell reconstitution after alpha-beta-depleted transplantation in children. TCRdb fed the PCR reads into MiXCR, producing one record per CDR3 protein. Of almost 600,000 distinct CDR3 sequences in the sample, 25% to 30% were seen once. Sequences were derived from PBMCs, sampled before TCRalphabeta/CD19-depleted stem cell transplant. Receptor source: a boy under three years old with Wiskott-Aldrich syndrome, due to receive a stem cell transplant. Each CDR3 is given with its conserved first and last residue. D genes are given only for firm matches. Rows may omit the clone size; those that give it use once, few, many or a size class.

size: -; J: TRBJ2-1; V: TRBV15; length: 15; D: TRBD2; CDR3: CATSRGLAGANEQFF; DNA: TGTGCCACCAGCAGAGGACTAGCGGGAGCAAATGAGCAGTTCTTC
size: few; J: TRBJ2-1; V: TRBV7-4; length: 17; D: TRBD2; CDR3: CASSFLGLAGAYNEQFF; DNA: TGTGCCAGCAGCTTCCTAGGACTAGCGGGGGCCTACAATGAGCAGTTCTTC
size: -; J: TRBJ2-1; V: TRBV5-1; length: 12; D: -; CDR3: CASSVYSNEQFF; DNA: TGCGCCAGCAGCGTTTACAGCAATGAGCAGTTCTTC
size: once; J: TRBJ2-7; V: TRBV5-1; length: 14; D: -; CDR3: CASSRDTGRYEQYF; DNA: TGCGCCAGCAGCAGGGACACGGGGAGGTACGAGCAGTACTTC
size: few; J: TRBJ1-1; V: TRBV3-1; length: 13; D: TRBD1; CDR3: CASSLPGQGLAFF; DNA: TGTGCCAGCAGCCTACCCGGACAGGGTCTAGCTTTCTTT
size: -; J: TRBJ1-5; V: TRBV2; length: 15; D: TRBD1; CDR3: CASSTQGAWRQPQHF; DNA: TGTGCCAGCAGCACTCAGGGGGCCTGGCGGCAGCCCCAGCATTTT
size: -; J: TRBJ2-7; V: TRBV10-3; length: 13; D: -; CDR3: CAISDSSSYEQYF; DNA: TGTGCCATCAGTGACTCTTCATCCTACGAGCAGTACTTC
size: many; J: TRBJ1-1; V: TRBV7-2; length: 15; D: -; CDR3: CASSFHFGVHTEAFF; DNA: TGTGCCAGCAGCTTTCATTTCGGGGTCCACACTGAAGCTTTCTTT
size: -; J: TRBJ2-2; V: TRBV4-2; length: 16; D: TRBD1; CDR3: CASSKRDRGRPGELFF; DNA: TGTGCCAGCAGCAAAAGGGACAGGGGGCGACCCGGGGAGCTGTTTTTT
size: -; J: TRBJ2-1; V: TRBV7-2; length: 17; D: TRBD2; CDR3: CASSPKGTGGRRSEQFF; DNA: TGTGCCAGCAGCCCAAAAGGGACGGGAGGAAGGCGGAGTGAGCAGTTCTTC
size: many; J: TRBJ2-7; V: TRBV3-1; length: 16; D: TRBD1; CDR3: CASSQEVDRGIGEQYF; DNA: TGTGCCAGCAGCCAAGAAGTGGACAGGGGGATCGGCGAGCAGTACTTC
size: few; J: TRBJ2-7; V: TRBV10-3; length: 17; D: TRBD2; CDR3: CAISGGLAGGGSYEQYF; DNA: TGTGCCATCAGTGGCGGACTAGCGGGAGGAGGTTCCTACGAGCAGTACTTC
size: -; J: TRBJ1-1; V: TRBV10-3; length: 13; D: -; CDR3: CAISESGGPEAFF; DNA: TGTGCCATCAGTGAGTCCGGGGGCCCTGAAGCTTTCTTT
size: few; J: TRBJ2-1; V: TRBV12-3/TRBV12-4; length: 16; D: TRBD2; CDR3: CASSTAGTSGSNEQFF; DNA: TGTGCCAGCAGTACAGCCGGGACTAGCGGGAGCAATGAGCAGTTCTTC
size: -; J: TRBJ2-3; V: TRBV5-1; length: 15; D: -; CDR3: CASSLFAVSTDTEYF; DNA: TGCGCCAGCAGCTTGTTTGCGGTTAGCACAGATACGGAGTATTTT
size: few; J: TRBJ2-3; V: TRBV28; length: 14; D: -; CDR3: CAGQEAASTDTQYF; DNA: TGTGCCGGTCAGGAGGCGGCTAGCACAGATACGCAGTATTTT
size: -; J: TRBJ2-1; V: TRBV10-3; length: 17; D: TRBD2; CDR3: CAISATKREVGYNEQFF; DNA: TGTGCCATCAGTGCGACAAAGCGGGAGGTCGGCTACAATGAGCAGTTCTTC
size: -; J: TRBJ2-7; V: TRBV2; length: 14; D: TRBD2; CDR3: CASSTSEYNYEQYF; DNA: TGTGCCAGCTCAACTAGCGAATACAACTACGAGCAGTACTTC
size: -; J: TRBJ2-1; V: TRBV27; length: 15; D: TRBD2; CDR3: CASNPAGGPNNEQFF; DNA: TGTGCCAGCAACCCAGCGGGAGGGCCTAACAATGAGCAGTTCTTC
size: -; J: TRBJ2-1; V: TRBV5-1; length: 15; D: -; CDR3: CASKAGTNSYNEQFF; DNA: TGCGCCAGCAAGGCCGGGACAAACTCCTACAATGAGCAGTTCTTC
size: -; J: TRBJ1-4; V: TRBV7-6; length: 15; D: -; CDR3: CASSFARATNEKLFF; DNA: TGTGCCAGCAGCTTTGCGAGGGCAACTAATGAAAAACTGTTTTTT
size: few; J: TRBJ2-7; V: TRBV10-3; length: 15; D: TRBD2; CDR3: CAISDDTGRSYEQYF; DNA: TGTGCCATCAGTGATGACACCGGGAGGTCCTACGAGCAGTACTTC
size: -; J: TRBJ2-7; V: TRBV7-9; length: 13; D: TRBD1; CDR3: CASSVDRVYEQYF; DNA: TGTGCCAGCAGCGTGGACAGGGTGTACGAGCAGTACTTC
size: -; J: TRBJ2-7; V: TRBV20-1; length: 13; D: TRBD1; CDR3: CSAMTGGRGEQYF; DNA: TGCAGTGCTATGACAGGGGGTAGGGGGGAGCAGTACTTC
size: few; J: TRBJ2-1; V: TRBV12-3/TRBV12-4; length: 15; D: TRBD2; CDR3: CASRKAGSLVYEQFF; DNA: TGTGCCAGCAGAAAAGCGGGAAGTTTAGTTTATGAGCAGTTCTTC
size: few; J: TRBJ1-1; V: TRBV19; length: 13; D: -; CDR3: CASSAERDTEAFF; DNA: TGTGCCAGTAGTGCCGAAAGGGACACTGAAGCTTTCTTT
size: few; J: TRBJ2-5; V: TRBV7-9; length: 16; D: TRBD2; CDR3: CASSLGLAGDAETQYF; DNA: TGTGCCAGCAGCTTAGGGCTAGCGGGAGACGCGGAGACCCAGTACTTC
size: many; J: TRBJ2-5; V: TRBV5-1; length: 11; D: -; CDR3: CASSGWETQYF; DNA: TGCGCCAGCAGCGGGTGGGAGACCCAGTACTTC
size: once; J: TRBJ2-7; V: TRBV20-1; length: 11; D: -; CDR3: CSGWHYGEQYF; DNA: TGCAGTGGTTGGCACTACGGAGAGCAGTACTTC
size: few; J: TRBJ2-7; V: TRBV6-6; length: 11; D: -; CDR3: CASSYSNEQYF; DNA: TGTGCCAGCAGTTACTCTAACGAGCAGTACTTC
size: few; J: TRBJ1-5; V: TRBV28; length: 16; D: -; CDR3: CASSSVGGQGNQPQHF; DNA: TGTGCCAGCAGTTCGGTGGGTGGGCAGGGCAATCAGCCCCAGCATTTT
size: few; J: TRBJ2-3; V: TRBV11-2; length: 15; D: TRBD2; CDR3: CASSLVAGTSDTQYF; DNA: TGTGCCAGCAGCTTAGTAGCGGGGACATCAGATACGCAGTATTTT
size: -; J: TRBJ1-5; V: TRBV6-1; length: 14; D: TRBD1; CDR3: CASRDRASNQPQHF; DNA: TGTGCCAGCAGGGACAGGGCTAGCAATCAGCCCCAGCATTTT
size: once; J: TRBJ1-1; V: TRBV5-1; length: 14; D: TRBD1; CDR3: CASSRGQASTEAFF; DNA: TGCGCCAGCAGCCGAGGACAGGCTAGCACTGAAGCTTTCTTT
size: -; J: TRBJ2-7; V: TRBV5-1; length: 14; D: -; CDR3: CASSGRAGSYEQYF; DNA: TGCGCCAGCAGCGGACGGGCGGGTTCCTACGAGCAGTACTTC
size: -; J: TRBJ2-7; V: TRBV4-2; length: 17; D: TRBD2; CDR3: CASSQGTSGRVGNEQYF; DNA: TGTGCCAGCAGCCAAGGGACTAGCGGGAGAGTCGGGAACGAGCAGTACTTC
size: few; J: TRBJ2-5; V: TRBV5-1; length: 15; D: -; CDR3: CASSLWTRTQETQYF; DNA: TGCGCCAGCAGCTTGTGGACAAGGACTCAAGAGACCCAGTACTTC
size: -; J: TRBJ2-1; V: TRBV10-3; length: 14; D: TRBD2; CDR3: CAIKGTSGDNEQFF; DNA: TGTGCCATCAAAGGGACTAGCGGTGACAATGAGCAGTTCTTC
size: -; J: TRBJ2-5; V: TRBV30; length: 13; D: -; CDR3: CAWSPLGPRAQYF; DNA: TGTGCCTGGAGTCCACTGGGACCGAGGGCCCAGTACTTC
size: many; J: TRBJ2-1; V: TRBV7-7; length: 17; D: TRBD2; CDR3: CASSLGSGASGSDEQFF; DNA: TGTGCCAGCAGCTTAGGGTCCGGGGCTAGCGGGAGCGATGAGCAGTTCTTC